A selection of T cell receptor beta chains follows, all from one sample in a study of T cells in Graves' hyperthyroidism and ophthalmopathy. From the multiplex PCR reads, TCRdb called clonotypes with MiXCR, one entry per CDR3 protein. Of about half a million distinct CDR3 sequences in the sample, 24% were seen once. Sequencing was done on a sample of blood. These receptors all come from a woman aged 25 to 39 with Graves' ophthalmopathy. Each CDR3 is given with its conserved first and last residue. A D gene is named only where the DNA matches it firmly. Some rows have no size entry. The others give once, few or many, or a class for an expanded clone.

v_gene: TRBV18
d_gene: TRBD1
abundance: many
j_gene: TRBJ1-5
len: 14
CDR3nt: TGTGCCAGCTCACCGACAGGGGGAGATCAGCCCCAGCATTTT
CDR3aa: CASSPTGGDQPQHF

v_gene: TRBV11-2
d_gene: .
abundance: few
j_gene: TRBJ2-2
len: 16
CDR3nt: TGTGCCAGCAGCTTGAAACCAGGGATGAACATCGGGGAGCTGTTTTTT
CDR3aa: CASSLKPGMNIGELFF

v_gene: TRBV20-1
d_gene: TRBD1
abundance: .
j_gene: TRBJ2-7
len: 13
CDR3nt: TGCAGTGCTAGCCGGGACAGGGCCAACGAGCAGTACTTC
CDR3aa: CSASRDRANEQYF

v_gene: TRBV2
d_gene: TRBD1
abundance: .
j_gene: TRBJ1-2
len: 18
CDR3nt: TGTGCCAGCGGCAAAGGGTGGGACAGGGTACGGGTTAACTATGGCTACACCTTC
CDR3aa: CASGKGWDRVRVNYGYTF

v_gene: TRBV9
d_gene: .
abundance: many
j_gene: TRBJ2-5
len: 13
CDR3nt: TGTGCCAGCAGCGAGGCTCCGTCAGGGACCCAGTACTTC
CDR3aa: CASSEAPSGTQYF

v_gene: TRBV7-3
d_gene: .
abundance: many
j_gene: TRBJ1-2
len: 15
CDR3nt: TGTGCCAGCAGCCACCTACCTCTTGGGAAGTCGGGCTACACCTTC
CDR3aa: CASSHLPLGKSGYTF

v_gene: TRBV12-3/TRBV12-4
d_gene: .
abundance: .
j_gene: TRBJ2-4
len: 14
CDR3nt: TGTGCCAGCAGCCCATTACCGTGGCGGGACATTCAGTACTTC
CDR3aa: CASSPLPWRDIQYF

v_gene: TRBV2
d_gene: TRBD1
abundance: many
j_gene: TRBJ2-7
len: 14
CDR3nt: TGTGCCAGCAGTGAGCAGGGGGCGTATAACGAGCAGTACTTC
CDR3aa: CASSEQGAYNEQYF

v_gene: TRBV12-3/TRBV12-4
d_gene: TRBD1
abundance: .
j_gene: TRBJ1-3
len: 15
CDR3nt: TGTGCCAGCAGTCCTGGGACAGGGGCTGGAAACACCATATATTTT
CDR3aa: CASSPGTGAGNTIYF

v_gene: TRBV6-5
d_gene: .
abundance: many
j_gene: TRBJ1-2
len: 13
CDR3nt: TGTGCCAGCAGTTGGACCGCTAGGTCTGGCTACACCTTC
CDR3aa: CASSWTARSGYTF

v_gene: TRBV7-2
d_gene: TRBD2
abundance: .
j_gene: TRBJ2-7
len: 15
CDR3nt: TGTGCCAGCAGCCTCCTAGCGGGAGCCCCGGGGGAGCAGTACTTC
CDR3aa: CASSLLAGAPGEQYF

v_gene: TRBV7-2
d_gene: TRBD1
abundance: many
j_gene: TRBJ2-7
len: 14
CDR3nt: TGTGCCAGTAAGGGGGACAGTGTTTCCTACGAGCAGTACTTC
CDR3aa: CASKGDSVSYEQYF

v_gene: TRBV7-2
d_gene: TRBD1
abundance: .
j_gene: TRBJ1-2
len: 14
CDR3nt: TGTGCCGGAGGGGGGGGACAGGGGACCTATGGCTACACCTTC
CDR3aa: CAGGGGQGTYGYTF

v_gene: TRBV20-1
d_gene: .
abundance: many
j_gene: TRBJ2-1
len: 13
CDR3nt: TGCAGTGCTAGACGAGGAGGCTACAATGAGCAGTTCTTC
CDR3aa: CSARRGGYNEQFF

v_gene: TRBV15
d_gene: .
abundance: .
j_gene: TRBJ1-1
len: 17
CDR3nt: TGTGCCACCAGCAGAGATCGTATAGCCAGGGCGCGAACTGAAGCTTTCTTT
CDR3aa: CATSRDRIARARTEAFF

v_gene: TRBV10-1
d_gene: TRBD1
abundance: .
j_gene: TRBJ1-6
len: 12
CDR3nt: TGCGCCAGGATGGACAGGGGATCACCCCTCCACTTT
CDR3aa: CARMDRGSPLHF

v_gene: TRBV19
d_gene: .
abundance: many
j_gene: TRBJ1-2
len: 15
CDR3nt: TGTGCCAGTACCCCTGGGGACGGTATTAACTATGGCTACACCTTC
CDR3aa: CASTPGDGINYGYTF

v_gene: TRBV28
d_gene: TRBD2
abundance: .
j_gene: TRBJ2-7
len: 19
CDR3nt: TGTGCCAGCCAATCGGCGGTATCGATAAGCGGGGCTCTTCCCTACGAGCAGTACTTC
CDR3aa: CASQSAVSISGALPYEQYF

v_gene: TRBV6-1
d_gene: .
abundance: few
j_gene: TRBJ1-5
len: 17
CDR3nt: TGTGCCAGCAGTCCAATATCAACAGGGCTTAGCAATCAGCCCCAGCATTTT
CDR3aa: CASSPISTGLSNQPQHF

v_gene: TRBV28
d_gene: .
abundance: .
j_gene: TRBJ2-7
len: 13
CDR3nt: TGTGCCAGCAACAACAGGGCGCCCTACGAGCAGTACTTC
CDR3aa: CASNNRAPYEQYF

v_gene: TRBV14
d_gene: TRBD1
abundance: many
j_gene: TRBJ1-2
len: 21
CDR3nt: TGTGCCAGCAGCCAAGATTCAAGTTACGGGCGACAGGGGGCGAAGGGGGATGGCTACACCTTC
CDR3aa: CASSQDSSYGRQGAKGDGYTF

v_gene: TRBV20-1
d_gene: .
abundance: many
j_gene: TRBJ1-2
len: 13
CDR3nt: TGCAGTGGAGGACCCCCGAAGGACTATGGCTACACCTTC
CDR3aa: CSGGPPKDYGYTF

v_gene: TRBV20-1
d_gene: TRBD1
abundance: many
j_gene: TRBJ2-7
len: 14
CDR3nt: TGCAGTGCTAGGAGTTGGGACAGGGGAGGCGAGCAGTACTTC
CDR3aa: CSARSWDRGGEQYF

v_gene: TRBV19
d_gene: TRBD1
abundance: many
j_gene: TRBJ1-2
len: 13
CDR3nt: TGTGCCACTCAGCGGGACAGTAACTATGGCTACACCTTC
CDR3aa: CATQRDSNYGYTF